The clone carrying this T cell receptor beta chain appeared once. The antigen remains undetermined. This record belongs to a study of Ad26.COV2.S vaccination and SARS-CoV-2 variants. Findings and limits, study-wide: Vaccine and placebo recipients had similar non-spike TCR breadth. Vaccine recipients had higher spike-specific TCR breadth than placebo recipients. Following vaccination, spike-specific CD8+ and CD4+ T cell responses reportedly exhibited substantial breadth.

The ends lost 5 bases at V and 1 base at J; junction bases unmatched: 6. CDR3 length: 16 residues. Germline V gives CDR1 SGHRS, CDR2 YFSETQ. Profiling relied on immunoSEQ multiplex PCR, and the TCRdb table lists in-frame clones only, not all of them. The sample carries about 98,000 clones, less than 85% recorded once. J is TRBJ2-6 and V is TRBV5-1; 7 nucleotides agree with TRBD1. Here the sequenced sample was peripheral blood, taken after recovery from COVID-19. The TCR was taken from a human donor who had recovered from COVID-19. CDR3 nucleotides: TGCGCCAGCAGTCCGACAGGGCAATCTGGGGCCAACGTCCTGACTTTC. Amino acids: CASSPTGQSGANVLTF.